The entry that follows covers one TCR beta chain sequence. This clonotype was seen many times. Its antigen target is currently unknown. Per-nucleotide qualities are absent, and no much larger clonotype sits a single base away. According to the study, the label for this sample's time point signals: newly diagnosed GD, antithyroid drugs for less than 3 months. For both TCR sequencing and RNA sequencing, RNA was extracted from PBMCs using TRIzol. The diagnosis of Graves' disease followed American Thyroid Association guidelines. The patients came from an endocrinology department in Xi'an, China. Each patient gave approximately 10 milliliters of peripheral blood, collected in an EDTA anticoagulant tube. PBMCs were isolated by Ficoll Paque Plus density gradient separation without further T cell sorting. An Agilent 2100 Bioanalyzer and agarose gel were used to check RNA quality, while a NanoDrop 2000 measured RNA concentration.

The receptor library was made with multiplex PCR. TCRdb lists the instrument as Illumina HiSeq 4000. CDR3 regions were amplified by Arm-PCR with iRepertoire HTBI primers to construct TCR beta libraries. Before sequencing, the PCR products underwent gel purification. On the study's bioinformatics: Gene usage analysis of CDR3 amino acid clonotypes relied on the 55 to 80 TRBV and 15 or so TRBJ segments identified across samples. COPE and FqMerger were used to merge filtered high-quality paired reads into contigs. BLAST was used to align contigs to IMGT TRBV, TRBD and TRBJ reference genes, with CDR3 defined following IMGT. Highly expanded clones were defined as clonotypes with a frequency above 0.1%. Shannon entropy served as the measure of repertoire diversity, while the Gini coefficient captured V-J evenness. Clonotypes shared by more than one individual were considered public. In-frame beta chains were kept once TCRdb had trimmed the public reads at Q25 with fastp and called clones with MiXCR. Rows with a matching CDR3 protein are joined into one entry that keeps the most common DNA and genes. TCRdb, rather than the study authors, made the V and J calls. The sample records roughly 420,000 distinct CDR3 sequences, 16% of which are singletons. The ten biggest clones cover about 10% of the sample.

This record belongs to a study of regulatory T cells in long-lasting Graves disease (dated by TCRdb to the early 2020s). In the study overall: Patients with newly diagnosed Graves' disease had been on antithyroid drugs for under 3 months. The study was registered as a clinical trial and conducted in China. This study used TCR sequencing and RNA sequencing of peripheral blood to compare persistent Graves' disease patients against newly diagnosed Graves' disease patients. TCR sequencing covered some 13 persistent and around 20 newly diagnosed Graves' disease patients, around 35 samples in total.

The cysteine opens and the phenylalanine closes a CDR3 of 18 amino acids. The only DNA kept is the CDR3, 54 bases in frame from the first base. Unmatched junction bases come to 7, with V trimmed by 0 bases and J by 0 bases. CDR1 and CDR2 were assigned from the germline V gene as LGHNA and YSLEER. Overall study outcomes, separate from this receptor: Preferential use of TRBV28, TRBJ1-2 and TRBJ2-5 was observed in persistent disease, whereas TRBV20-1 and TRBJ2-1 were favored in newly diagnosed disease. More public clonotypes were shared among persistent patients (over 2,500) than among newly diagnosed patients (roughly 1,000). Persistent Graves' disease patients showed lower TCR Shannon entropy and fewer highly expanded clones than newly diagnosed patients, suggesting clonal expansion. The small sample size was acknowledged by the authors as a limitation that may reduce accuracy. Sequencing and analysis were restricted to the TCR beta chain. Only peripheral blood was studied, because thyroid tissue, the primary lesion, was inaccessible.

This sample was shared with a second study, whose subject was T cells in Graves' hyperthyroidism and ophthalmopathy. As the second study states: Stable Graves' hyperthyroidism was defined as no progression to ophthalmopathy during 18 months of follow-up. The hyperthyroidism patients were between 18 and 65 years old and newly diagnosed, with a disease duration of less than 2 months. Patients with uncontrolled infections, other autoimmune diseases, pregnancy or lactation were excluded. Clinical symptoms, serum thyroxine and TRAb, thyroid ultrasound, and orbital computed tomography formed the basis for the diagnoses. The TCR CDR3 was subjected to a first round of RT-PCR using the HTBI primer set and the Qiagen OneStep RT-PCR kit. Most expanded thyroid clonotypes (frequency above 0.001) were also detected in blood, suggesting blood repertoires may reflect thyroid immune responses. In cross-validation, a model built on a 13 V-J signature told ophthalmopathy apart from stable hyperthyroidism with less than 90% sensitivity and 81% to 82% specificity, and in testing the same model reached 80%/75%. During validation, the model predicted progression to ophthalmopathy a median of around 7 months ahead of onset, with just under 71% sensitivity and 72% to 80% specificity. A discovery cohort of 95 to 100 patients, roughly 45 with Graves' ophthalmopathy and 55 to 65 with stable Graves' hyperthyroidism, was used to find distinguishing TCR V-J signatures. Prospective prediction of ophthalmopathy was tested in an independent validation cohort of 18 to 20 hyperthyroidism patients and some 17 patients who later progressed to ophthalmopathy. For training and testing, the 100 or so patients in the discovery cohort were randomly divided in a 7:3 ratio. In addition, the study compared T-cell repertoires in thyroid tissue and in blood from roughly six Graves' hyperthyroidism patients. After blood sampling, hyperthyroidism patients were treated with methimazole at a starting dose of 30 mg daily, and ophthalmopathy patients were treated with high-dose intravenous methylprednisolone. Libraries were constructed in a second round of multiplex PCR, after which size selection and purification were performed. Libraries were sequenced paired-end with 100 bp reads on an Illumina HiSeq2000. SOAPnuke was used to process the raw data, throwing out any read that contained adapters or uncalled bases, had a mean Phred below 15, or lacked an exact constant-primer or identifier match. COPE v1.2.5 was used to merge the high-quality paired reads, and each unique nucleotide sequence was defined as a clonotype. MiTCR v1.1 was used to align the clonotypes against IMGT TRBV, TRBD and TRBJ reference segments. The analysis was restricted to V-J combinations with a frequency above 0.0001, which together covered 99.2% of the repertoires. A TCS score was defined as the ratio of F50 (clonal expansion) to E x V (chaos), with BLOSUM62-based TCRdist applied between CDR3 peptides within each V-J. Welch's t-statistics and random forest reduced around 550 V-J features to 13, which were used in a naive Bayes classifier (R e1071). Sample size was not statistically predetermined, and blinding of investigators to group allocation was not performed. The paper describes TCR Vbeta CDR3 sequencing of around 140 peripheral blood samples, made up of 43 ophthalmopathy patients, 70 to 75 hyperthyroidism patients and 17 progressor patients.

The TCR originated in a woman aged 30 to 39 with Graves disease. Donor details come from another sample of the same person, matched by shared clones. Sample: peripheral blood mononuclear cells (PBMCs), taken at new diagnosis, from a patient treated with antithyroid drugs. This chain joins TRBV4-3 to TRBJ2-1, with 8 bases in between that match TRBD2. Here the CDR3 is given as CASSQEPSGGRSYNEQFF. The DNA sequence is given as TGCGCCAGCAGCCAAGAACCCAGCGGGGGCCGCTCCTACAATGAGCAGTTCTTC.